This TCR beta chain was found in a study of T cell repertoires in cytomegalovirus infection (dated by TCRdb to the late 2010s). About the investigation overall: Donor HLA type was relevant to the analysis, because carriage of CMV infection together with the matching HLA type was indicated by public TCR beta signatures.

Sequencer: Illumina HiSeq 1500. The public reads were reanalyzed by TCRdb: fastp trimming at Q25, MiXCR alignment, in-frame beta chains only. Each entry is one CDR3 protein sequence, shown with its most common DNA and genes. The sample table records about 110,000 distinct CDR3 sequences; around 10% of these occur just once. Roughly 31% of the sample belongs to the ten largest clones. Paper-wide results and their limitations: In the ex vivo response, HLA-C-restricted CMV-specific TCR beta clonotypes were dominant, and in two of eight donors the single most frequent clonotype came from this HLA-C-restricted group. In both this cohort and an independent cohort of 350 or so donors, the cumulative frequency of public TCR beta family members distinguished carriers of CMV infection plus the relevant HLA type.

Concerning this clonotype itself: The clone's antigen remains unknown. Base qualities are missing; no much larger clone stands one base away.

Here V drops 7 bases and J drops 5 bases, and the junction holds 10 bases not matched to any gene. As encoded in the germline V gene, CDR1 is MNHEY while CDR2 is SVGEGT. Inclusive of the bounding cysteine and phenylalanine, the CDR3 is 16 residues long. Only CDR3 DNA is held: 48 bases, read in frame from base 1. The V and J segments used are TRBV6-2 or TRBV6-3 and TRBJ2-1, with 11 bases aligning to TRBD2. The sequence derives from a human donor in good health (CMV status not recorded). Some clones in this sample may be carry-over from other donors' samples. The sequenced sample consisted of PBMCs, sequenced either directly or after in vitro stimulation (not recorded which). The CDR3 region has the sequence CASTPHPGLADNEQFF. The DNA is TGTGCCAGCACTCCCCATCCGGGACTAGCGGACAATGAGCAGTTCTTC.